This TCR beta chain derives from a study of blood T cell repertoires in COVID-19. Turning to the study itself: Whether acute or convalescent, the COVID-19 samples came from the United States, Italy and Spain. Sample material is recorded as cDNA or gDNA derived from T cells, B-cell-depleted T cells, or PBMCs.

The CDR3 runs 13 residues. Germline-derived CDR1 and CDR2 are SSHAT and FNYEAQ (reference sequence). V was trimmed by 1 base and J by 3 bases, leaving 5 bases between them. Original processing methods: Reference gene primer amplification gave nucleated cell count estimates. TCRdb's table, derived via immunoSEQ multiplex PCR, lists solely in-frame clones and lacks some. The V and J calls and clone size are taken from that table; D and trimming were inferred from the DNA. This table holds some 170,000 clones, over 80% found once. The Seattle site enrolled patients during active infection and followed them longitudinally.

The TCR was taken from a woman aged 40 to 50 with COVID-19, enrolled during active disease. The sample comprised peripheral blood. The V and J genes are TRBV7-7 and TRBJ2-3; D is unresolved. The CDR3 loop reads CASSLVGTDTQYF. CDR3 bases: TGTGCCAGCAGCTTAGTCGGGACAGATACGCAGTATTTT.